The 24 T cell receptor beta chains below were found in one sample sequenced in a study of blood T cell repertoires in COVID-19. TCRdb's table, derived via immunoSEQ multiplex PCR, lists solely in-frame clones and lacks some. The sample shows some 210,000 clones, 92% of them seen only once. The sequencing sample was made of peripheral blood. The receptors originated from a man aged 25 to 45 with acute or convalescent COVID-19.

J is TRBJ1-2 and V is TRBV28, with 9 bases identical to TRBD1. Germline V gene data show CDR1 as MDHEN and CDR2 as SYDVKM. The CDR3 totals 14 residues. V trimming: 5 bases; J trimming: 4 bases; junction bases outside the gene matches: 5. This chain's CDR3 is CASSSTGQGYGYTF. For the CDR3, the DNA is TGTGCCAGCAGTAGTACGGGACAGGGCTATGGCTACACCTTC.

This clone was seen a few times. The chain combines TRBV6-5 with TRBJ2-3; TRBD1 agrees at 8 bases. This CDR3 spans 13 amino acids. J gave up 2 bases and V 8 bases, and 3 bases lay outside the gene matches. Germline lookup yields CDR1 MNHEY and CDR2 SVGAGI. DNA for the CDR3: TGTGCCAGCCGGACAGGGAACACAGATACGCAGTATTTT. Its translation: CASRTGNTDTQYF.

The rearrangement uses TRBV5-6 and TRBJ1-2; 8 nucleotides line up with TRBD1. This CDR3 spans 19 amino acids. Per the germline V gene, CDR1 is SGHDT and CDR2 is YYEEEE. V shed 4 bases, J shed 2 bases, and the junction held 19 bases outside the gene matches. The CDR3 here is CASSRRGTGALRINYGYTF. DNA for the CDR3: TGTGCCAGCAGCCGCCGTGGGACAGGCGCCCTTCGAATAAACTATGGCTACACCTTC.

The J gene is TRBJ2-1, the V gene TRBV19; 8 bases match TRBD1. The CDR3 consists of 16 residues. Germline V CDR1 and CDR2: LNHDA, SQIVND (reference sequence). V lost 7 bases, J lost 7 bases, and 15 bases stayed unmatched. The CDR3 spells CASTVGGQGLGNEQFF. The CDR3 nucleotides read TGTGCCAGTACAGTCGGAGGACAGGGCCTTGGAAATGAGCAGTTCTTC.

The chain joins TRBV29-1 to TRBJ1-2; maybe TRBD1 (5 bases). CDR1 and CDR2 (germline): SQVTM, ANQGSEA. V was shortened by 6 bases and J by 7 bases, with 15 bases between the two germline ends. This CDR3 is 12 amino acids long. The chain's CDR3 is CSVVRDSSGYTF. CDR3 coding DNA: TGCAGCGTAGTCCGGGACTCGTCTGGCTACACCTTC.

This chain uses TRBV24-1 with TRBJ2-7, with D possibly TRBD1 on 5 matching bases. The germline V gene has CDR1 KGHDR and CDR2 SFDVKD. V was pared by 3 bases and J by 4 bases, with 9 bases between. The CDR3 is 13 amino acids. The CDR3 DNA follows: TGTGCCACCAGTGATCCCCAGGGTTACGAGCAGTACTTC. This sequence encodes CATSDPQGYEQYF.

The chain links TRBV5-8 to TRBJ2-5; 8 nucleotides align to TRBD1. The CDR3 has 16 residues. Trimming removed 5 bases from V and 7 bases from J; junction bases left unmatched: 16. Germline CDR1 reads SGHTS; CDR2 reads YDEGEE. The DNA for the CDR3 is TGTGCCAGCAGTAACCCCGGACAGGGCTTGCTGGGGACCCAGTACTTC. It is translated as CASSNPGQGLLGTQYF.

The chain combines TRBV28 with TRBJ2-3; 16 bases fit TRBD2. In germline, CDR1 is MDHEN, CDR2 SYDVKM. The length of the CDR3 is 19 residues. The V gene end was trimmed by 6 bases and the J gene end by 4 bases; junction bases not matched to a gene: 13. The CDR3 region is CASRELGTSGRAGSDTQYF. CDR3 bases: TGTGCCAGCAGAGAACTAGGGACTAGCGGGAGGGCCGGGTCAGATACGCAGTATTTT.

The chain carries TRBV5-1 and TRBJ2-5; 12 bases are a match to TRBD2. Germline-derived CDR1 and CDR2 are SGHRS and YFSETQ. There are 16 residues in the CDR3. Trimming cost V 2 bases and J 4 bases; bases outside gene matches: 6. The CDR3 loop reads CASSFPLAGGLETQYF. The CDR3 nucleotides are TGCGCCAGCAGCTTCCCTCTAGCGGGAGGGCTAGAGACCCAGTACTTC.

The CDR3 DNA reads TGTGCCAGCAGCCAAGATCATTCGAGGGCCTCCTCTGGAAACACCATATATTTT. Its protein is CASSQDHSRASSGNTIYF. This chain joins TRBV4-2 and TRBJ1-3; D remains unclear. Germline lookup yields CDR1 LGHNA and CDR2 YNFKEQ. Trimming took 0 bases from V and 0 from J, leaving 15 bases between them. The CDR3 sequence is 18 residues long.

CDR3 region: CASSPGGREKETQYF. DNA for the CDR3: TGTGCCAGCTCACCGGGTGGAAGGGAGAAAGAGACCCAGTACTTC. The rearrangement joins TRBV18 to TRBJ2-5, with D maybe TRBD2 (5 bases). With 3 bases removed from V and 3 bases from J, the gap between germline ends came to 14 bases. CDR1 is KGHSH and CDR2 is LQKENI in the germline V gene. The CDR3 covers 15 residues.

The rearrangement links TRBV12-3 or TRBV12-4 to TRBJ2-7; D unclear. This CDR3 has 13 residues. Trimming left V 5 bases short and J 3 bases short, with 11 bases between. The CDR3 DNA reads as TGTGCCAGCAGTCTGGCAGACAACTACGAGCAGTACTTC. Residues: CASSLADNYEQYF.

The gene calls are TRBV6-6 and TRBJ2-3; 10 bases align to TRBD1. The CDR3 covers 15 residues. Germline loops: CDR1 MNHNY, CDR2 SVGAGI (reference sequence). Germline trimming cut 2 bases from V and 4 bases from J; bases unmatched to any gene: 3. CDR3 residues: CASSYRDRGPDTQYF. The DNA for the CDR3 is TGTGCCAGCAGTTACCGGGACAGGGGCCCAGATACGCAGTATTTT.

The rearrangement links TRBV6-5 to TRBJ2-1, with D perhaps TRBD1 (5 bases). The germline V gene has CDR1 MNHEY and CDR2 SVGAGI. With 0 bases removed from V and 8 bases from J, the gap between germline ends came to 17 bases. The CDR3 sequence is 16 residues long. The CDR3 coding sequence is TGTGCCAGCAGTTACTCGCAGGCTCCCAGGGCCCATGAGCAGTTCTTC. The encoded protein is CASSYSQAPRAHEQFF.

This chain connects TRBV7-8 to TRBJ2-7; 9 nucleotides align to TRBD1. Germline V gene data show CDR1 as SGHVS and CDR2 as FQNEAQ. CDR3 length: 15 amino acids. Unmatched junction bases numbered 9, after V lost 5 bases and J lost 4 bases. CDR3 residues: CASSRRKGQGYEQYF. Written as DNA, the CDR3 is TGTGCCAGCAGCCGTCGAAAGGGACAGGGTTACGAGCAGTACTTC.

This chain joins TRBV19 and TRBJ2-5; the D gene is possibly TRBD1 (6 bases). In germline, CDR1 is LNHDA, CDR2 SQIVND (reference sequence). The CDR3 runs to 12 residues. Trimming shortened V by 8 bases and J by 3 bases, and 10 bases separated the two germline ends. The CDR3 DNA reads TGTGCCAGTCGGGACATGAAAGAGACCCAGTACTTC. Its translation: CASRDMKETQYF.

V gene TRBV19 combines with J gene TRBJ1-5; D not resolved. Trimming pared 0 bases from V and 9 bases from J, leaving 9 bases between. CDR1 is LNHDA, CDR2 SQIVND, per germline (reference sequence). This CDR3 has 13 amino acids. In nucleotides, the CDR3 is TGTGCCAGTAGTATAGATCACGTCAGGCCCCAGCATTTT. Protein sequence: CASSIDHVRPQHF.

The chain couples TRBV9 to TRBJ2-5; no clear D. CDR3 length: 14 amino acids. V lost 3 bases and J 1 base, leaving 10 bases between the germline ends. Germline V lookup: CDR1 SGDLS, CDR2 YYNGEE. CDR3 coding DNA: TGTGCCAGCAGCGAGAATTTGCGCCAAGAGACCCAGTACTTC. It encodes CASSENLRQETQYF.

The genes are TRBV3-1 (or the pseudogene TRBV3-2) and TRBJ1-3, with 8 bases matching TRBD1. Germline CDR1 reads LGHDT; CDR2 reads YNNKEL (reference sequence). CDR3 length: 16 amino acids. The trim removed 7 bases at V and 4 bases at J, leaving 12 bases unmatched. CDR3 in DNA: TGTGCCAGCACGCTCGGACAGGGAGGGTCCGGAAACACCATATATTTT. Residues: CASTLGQGGSGNTIYF.

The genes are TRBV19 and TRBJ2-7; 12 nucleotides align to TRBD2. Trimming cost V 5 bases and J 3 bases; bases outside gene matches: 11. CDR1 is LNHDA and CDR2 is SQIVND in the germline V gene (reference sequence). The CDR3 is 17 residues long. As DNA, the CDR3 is TGTGCCAGTAGTCCGGGACTAGCGGGCCCCAGACGCTACGAGCAGTACTTC. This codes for CASSPGLAGPRRYEQYF.

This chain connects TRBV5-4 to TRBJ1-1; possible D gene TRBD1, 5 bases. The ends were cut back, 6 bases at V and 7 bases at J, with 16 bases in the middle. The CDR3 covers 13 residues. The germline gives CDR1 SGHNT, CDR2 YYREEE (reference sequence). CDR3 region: CASKLVGADEAFF. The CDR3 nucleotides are TGTGCCAGCAAGTTAGTTGGGGCAGATGAAGCTTTCTTT.

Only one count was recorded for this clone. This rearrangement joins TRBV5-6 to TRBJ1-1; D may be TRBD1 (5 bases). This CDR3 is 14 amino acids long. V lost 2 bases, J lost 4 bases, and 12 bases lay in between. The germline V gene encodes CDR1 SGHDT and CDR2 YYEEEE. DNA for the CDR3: TGTGCCAGCAGCTTCGCACAGGCCGGCACTGAAGCTTTCTTT. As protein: CASSFAQAGTEAFF. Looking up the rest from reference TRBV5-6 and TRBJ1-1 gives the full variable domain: DAGVTQSPTHLIKTRGQQVTLRCSPKSGHDTVSWYQQALGQGPQFIFQYYEEEERQRGNFPDRFSGHQFPNYSSELNVNALLLGDSALYLCASSFAQAGTEAFFGQGTRLTVV.

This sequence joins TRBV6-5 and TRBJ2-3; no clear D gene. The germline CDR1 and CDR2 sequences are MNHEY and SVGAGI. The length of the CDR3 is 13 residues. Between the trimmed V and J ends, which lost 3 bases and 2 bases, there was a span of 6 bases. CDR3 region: CASSYGPTDTQYF. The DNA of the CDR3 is TGTGCCAGCAGTTATGGGCCCACAGATACGCAGTATTTT.

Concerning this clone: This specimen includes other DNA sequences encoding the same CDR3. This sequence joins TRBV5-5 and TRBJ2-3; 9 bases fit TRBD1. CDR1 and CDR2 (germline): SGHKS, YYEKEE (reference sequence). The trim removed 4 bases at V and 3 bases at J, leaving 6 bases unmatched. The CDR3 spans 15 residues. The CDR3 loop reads CASSPTGGRTDTQYF. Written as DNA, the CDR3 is TGTGCCAGCAGCCCGACAGGGGGAAGGACAGATACGCAGTATTTT. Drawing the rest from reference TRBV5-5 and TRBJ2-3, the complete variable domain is DAGVTQSPTHLIKTRGQQVTLRCSPISGHKSVSWYQQVLGQGPQFIFQYYEKEERGRGNFPDRFSARQFPNYSSELNVNALLLGDSALYLCASSPTGGRTDTQYFGPGTRLTVL.